These T cell receptor beta chains were read from a single sample in a study of CXCR3-negative and CXCR3-positive naive CD8 T cells. TCRdb re-called the 5' RACE reads; one entry per CDR3 protein, DNA not given. This sample lists around 63,000 distinct CDR3 sequences; its ten largest clones have about 0.8%. The sequenced material came from naive CXCR3+ CD8+ T cells from blood. These receptors were collected from a human donor in good health. Some clones in this sample may be carry-over from other donors' samples. The CDR3 runs from the conserved cysteine through the conserved F or W. Not every row has a clone size; where given, it reads once, few, many or a size class.

v_call: TRBV7-9
clone_size: NA
j_call: TRBJ2-1
cdr3_aa: CASSLDESSYNEQFF

v_call: TRBV12-3/TRBV12-4
clone_size: NA
j_call: TRBJ1-4
cdr3_aa: CASSPPGGADEKLFF

v_call: TRBV7-9
clone_size: NA
j_call: TRBJ1-2
cdr3_aa: CASSPWGGGYTF

v_call: TRBV3-1
clone_size: NA
j_call: TRBJ2-3
cdr3_aa: CASSQGVWGNTDTQYF

v_call: TRBV14
clone_size: NA
j_call: TRBJ1-2
cdr3_aa: CASSQVQAQGGYTF

v_call: TRBV29-1
clone_size: NA
j_call: TRBJ2-7
cdr3_aa: CSVGTGGYEQYF

v_call: TRBV11-2
clone_size: NA
j_call: TRBJ2-7
cdr3_aa: CASSFLGEQYF

v_call: TRBV3-1
clone_size: medium-sized
j_call: TRBJ2-7
cdr3_aa: CASSHSYEQYF

v_call: TRBV15
clone_size: NA
j_call: TRBJ1-4
cdr3_aa: CATSGSSTGEKLFF

v_call: TRBV7-9
clone_size: NA
j_call: TRBJ2-1
cdr3_aa: CASRILPGQYNEQFF

v_call: TRBV7-9
clone_size: NA
j_call: TRBJ2-7
cdr3_aa: CASAPGQVDEQYF

v_call: TRBV6-2/TRBV6-3
clone_size: NA
j_call: TRBJ1-5
cdr3_aa: CASRRPYSNQPQHF

v_call: TRBV4-3
clone_size: NA
j_call: TRBJ1-2
cdr3_aa: CASSQDRIHGYTF

v_call: TRBV11-2
clone_size: NA
j_call: TRBJ2-3
cdr3_aa: CASSLGETATDTQYF

v_call: TRBV6-2/TRBV6-3
clone_size: NA
j_call: TRBJ2-7
cdr3_aa: CASSYGQGAHEQYF

v_call: TRBV19
clone_size: NA
j_call: TRBJ2-7
cdr3_aa: CASSMSAATYEQYF

v_call: TRBV5-1
clone_size: NA
j_call: TRBJ2-1
cdr3_aa: CASSYVQNYNEQFF

v_call: TRBV7-3
clone_size: NA
j_call: TRBJ2-7
cdr3_aa: CASSLNTGTEQYF

v_call: TRBV11-3
clone_size: NA
j_call: TRBJ2-7
cdr3_aa: CASSLSSGTYEQYF

v_call: TRBV29-1
clone_size: NA
j_call: TRBJ1-2
cdr3_aa: CSVEEYRNYGYTF

v_call: TRBV7-9
clone_size: NA
j_call: TRBJ2-5
cdr3_aa: CASSAGGGNVQETQYF

v_call: TRBV20-1
clone_size: NA
j_call: TRBJ2-7
cdr3_aa: CSAREADRSYEQYF

v_call: TRBV11-3
clone_size: NA
j_call: TRBJ2-3
cdr3_aa: CASSLRGVTDTQYF

v_call: TRBV4-3
clone_size: NA
j_call: TRBJ2-3
cdr3_aa: CASSQGRGQGLNTQYF

v_call: TRBV20-1
clone_size: NA
j_call: TRBJ2-7
cdr3_aa: CSAKTGGHYEQYF

v_call: TRBV11-3
clone_size: NA
j_call: TRBJ1-6
cdr3_aa: CASSSGDSPLHF

v_call: TRBV11-2
clone_size: NA
j_call: TRBJ2-5
cdr3_aa: CASGVMETQYF

v_call: TRBV7-6
clone_size: NA
j_call: TRBJ2-7
cdr3_aa: CASSPSGGSYEQYF

v_call: TRBV28
clone_size: NA
j_call: TRBJ1-2
cdr3_aa: CASSLGTGKGYTF

v_call: TRBV29-1
clone_size: NA
j_call: TRBJ1-1
cdr3_aa: CSVPRQAWDTEAFF

v_call: TRBV19
clone_size: NA
j_call: TRBJ1-1
cdr3_aa: CASSWEGARNTEAFF

v_call: TRBV29-1
clone_size: NA
j_call: TRBJ2-2
cdr3_aa: CSVGQDTGELFF

v_call: TRBV20-1
clone_size: NA
j_call: TRBJ2-5
cdr3_aa: CSATSQATLGETQYF

v_call: TRBV29-1
clone_size: NA
j_call: TRBJ2-5
cdr3_aa: CSAPPGTGGSETQYF

v_call: TRBV7-9
clone_size: NA
j_call: TRBJ2-6
cdr3_aa: CASSPRGPPGPGANVLTF

v_call: TRBV4-3
clone_size: NA
j_call: TRBJ1-2
cdr3_aa: CASSQDQRGYGYTF

v_call: TRBV6-4
clone_size: NA
j_call: TRBJ2-7
cdr3_aa: CASSSQGPNTYEQYF

v_call: TRBV7-6
clone_size: NA
j_call: TRBJ2-5
cdr3_aa: CASSFGPGMDLETQYF

v_call: TRBV4-3
clone_size: NA
j_call: TRBJ1-1
cdr3_aa: CASSQVGGGTEAFF

v_call: TRBV7-3
clone_size: NA
j_call: TRBJ2-1
cdr3_aa: CASSSTGLVNEQFF

v_call: TRBV20-1
clone_size: NA
j_call: TRBJ1-5
cdr3_aa: CSAKEDREFQPQHF

v_call: TRBV4-3
clone_size: NA
j_call: TRBJ2-2
cdr3_aa: CASSQEGAAGGPGELFF

v_call: TRBV25-1
clone_size: NA
j_call: TRBJ1-1
cdr3_aa: CASSEVTEAFF

v_call: TRBV4-3
clone_size: medium-sized
j_call: TRBJ2-7
cdr3_aa: CASSQGRQGYEQYF

v_call: TRBV29-1
clone_size: NA
j_call: TRBJ2-2
cdr3_aa: CSVADTNTGELFF

v_call: TRBV29-1
clone_size: NA
j_call: TRBJ2-7
cdr3_aa: CSVGQGGEQYF

v_call: TRBV9
clone_size: NA
j_call: TRBJ1-1
cdr3_aa: CASSVDDETEAFF

v_call: TRBV24-1
clone_size: NA
j_call: TRBJ2-3
cdr3_aa: CATSDSSGDTQYF

v_call: TRBV14
clone_size: NA
j_call: TRBJ2-7
cdr3_aa: CASSPYSGLPYERYF

v_call: TRBV7-2
clone_size: NA
j_call: TRBJ2-1
cdr3_aa: CASSLLEIYNEQFF

v_call: TRBV7-8
clone_size: NA
j_call: TRBJ2-1
cdr3_aa: CASSLEAGGPSYNEQFF

v_call: TRBV5-1
clone_size: NA
j_call: TRBJ2-5
cdr3_aa: CASSLGVVFQETQYF

v_call: TRBV6-4
clone_size: NA
j_call: TRBJ2-2
cdr3_aa: CASSDSTSNTGELFF

v_call: TRBV27
clone_size: NA
j_call: TRBJ2-3
cdr3_aa: CASSFLGTDTQYF

v_call: TRBV2
clone_size: NA
j_call: TRBJ2-5
cdr3_aa: CASRSWGEWGETQYF

v_call: TRBV7-2
clone_size: NA
j_call: TRBJ1-5
cdr3_aa: CASSHGTGGANQPQHF

v_call: TRBV14
clone_size: NA
j_call: TRBJ2-1
cdr3_aa: CASSQDQAAVGENEQFF